A selection of T cell receptor beta chains follows, all from one sample in a study of OX40 agonist ivuxolimab in advanced cancers. Generated by immunoSEQ multiplex PCR, the TCRdb table keeps only in-frame clones and is missing some. The data hold roughly 40,000 clones, with approximately 85% observed a single time. This specimen was CD4+ or CD8+ T cells sorted from blood, taken in a trial of the OX40 agonist ivuxolimab. The receptor source for this set is an adult with an advanced solid tumor such as melanoma, head and neck, liver or kidney cancer. CDR3s include the opening cysteine and the closing phenylalanine or tryptophan. The D gene is left open where the match is weak. Expanded clones are given a class, and other clones once, few, many or no size at all.

d_gene,abundance,v_gene,CDR3aa
-,-,TRBV27,CASSLSNTGELFF
-,-,TRBV4-1,CASSQFLGDTQYF
-,-,TRBV10-1,CASSESWNRPSGNTIYF
TRBD1,-,TRBV19,CASSLPGTANQPQHF
TRBD2,-,TRBV4-3,CASSQDRLAGGTVTGELFF
-,few,TRBV5-5,CASSQDGDTYEQYF
-,-,TRBV5-4,CASSLGSGNTIYF
-,-,TRBV9,CASSVDGGGETQYF
TRBD2,-,TRBV5-4,CASSWGGDETQYF
TRBD1,-,TRBV9,CASSVWDSPNYGYTF
-,-,TRBV7-9,CASSFLDSQNIQYF
-,-,TRBV19,CASSSSSGNTEAFF